The 16 T cell receptor beta chains below were found in one sample sequenced in a study of T cell responses to AZD1222 COVID-19 vaccine. Data came from immunoSEQ multiplex PCR; TCRdb stores just in-frame clones and leaves some out. The profile covers around 120,000 clones, with about 88% appearing a single time and approximately 18% taken by the ten largest. The sample in question was peripheral blood, obtained on day 0 of MenACWY control vaccination. These receptors originate from an adult in good health.

This chain links TRBV3-1 (or the pseudogene TRBV3-2) with TRBJ1-3; perhaps TRBD1 as D (5 bases). CDR1 is LGHDT and CDR2 is YNNKEL in the germline V gene (reference sequence). The germline V and J ends were trimmed by 0 bases and 4 bases, with 16 bases remaining between them. This CDR3 has 17 residues. The CDR3 is CASSQDLGGRLGNTIYF. The DNA of the CDR3 is TGTGCCAGCAGCCAAGATCTCGGGGGTCGTTTAGGAAACACCATATATTTT.

This clone came up once. The chain uses TRBV28 and TRBJ2-2; D uncertain. V was cut by 2 bases and J by 3 bases, with 7 bases left in between. Germline V gives CDR1 MDHEN, CDR2 SYDVKM. The CDR3 is 14 amino acids. This CDR3 is CASSLTTDTGELFF. The DNA for the CDR3 is TGTGCCAGCAGTTTAACGACGGACACCGGGGAGCTGTTTTTT.

The rearrangement joins TRBV18 to TRBJ2-7; D not certain. Trimming removed 3 bases from V and 3 bases from J, with 15 bases in between. CDR1 KGHSH and CDR2 LQKENI come from the germline V gene. This CDR3 spans 15 amino acids. The DNA of the CDR3 is TGTGCCAGCTCACCGCCAAGAGCGACCAGCTACGAGCAGTACTTC. It specifies CASSPPRATSYEQYF.

The chain recombines TRBV5-1 with TRBJ2-1, with TRBD2 identical over 13 bases. V was clipped by 5 bases and J by 6 bases; unmatched bases: 11. This CDR3 region has 17 residues. CDR1 is SGHRS, CDR2 YFSETQ, per germline. This CDR3 reads CASSLFSGTSGINEQFF. The CDR3 bases are TGCGCCAGCAGTCTATTCTCCGGGACTAGCGGGATCAATGAGCAGTTCTTC.

The chain is built from TRBV7-2 and TRBJ1-2, with D unclear. Trimming cost V 5 bases and J 6 bases, with 19 bases left between them. This CDR3 comprises 15 residues. Per germline, CDR1 SGHTA and CDR2 FQGNSA. CDR3 nucleotide sequence: TGTGCCAGCAGCGCCGCCTTCTTAGGGAGAGATGGCTACACCTTC. Its protein is CASSAAFLGRDGYTF.

This chain uses TRBV29-1 with TRBJ2-5; possibly TRBD1 for D (7 bases). Germline V lookup: CDR1 SQVTM, CDR2 ANQGSEA. Trimming removed 6 bases at V and 5 bases at J, with 13 bases between. This CDR3 contains 12 residues. The CDR3 loop is CSVWTGGETQYF. In DNA form, the CDR3 reads TGCAGCGTGTGGACAGGAGGGGAGACCCAGTACTTC.

The V gene is TRBV28, the J gene TRBJ2-7; D not certain. The CDR3 extends over 15 amino acids. The V gene lost 5 bases and the J gene lost 3 bases, with 17 bases spanning the gap. Per the germline V gene, CDR1 is MDHEN and CDR2 is SYDVKM. CDR3: CASSGPGQEFYEQYF. As DNA, the CDR3 is TGTGCCAGCAGTGGGCCCGGGCAGGAGTTCTACGAGCAGTACTTC. The variable domain in full, with the rest retrieved from reference TRBV28 and TRBJ2-7, is DVKVTQSSRYLVKRTGEKVFLECVQDMDHENMFWYRQDPGLGLRLIYFSYDVKMKEKGDIPEGYSVSREKKERFSLILESASTNQTSMYLCASSGPGQEFYEQYFGPGTRLTVT.

This chain uses TRBV19 with TRBJ1-2; a possible D gene is TRBD1 (5 bases). This CDR3 is built from 14 residues. Trimming removed 10 bases from V and 8 bases from J, with 23 bases in between. Germline lookup yields CDR1 LNHDA and CDR2 SQIVND (reference sequence). The CDR3 bases are TGTGCCACCACCTTGCCGGGGCGAGGGCGAGGCTACACCTTC. It yields the protein CATTLPGRGRGYTF.

On this clone itself: This specimen includes other DNA sequences encoding the same CDR3. The chain joins TRBV5-1 to TRBJ1-1; D is uncertain. The CDR3 runs to 13 residues. The germline V gene has CDR1 SGHRS and CDR2 YFSETQ. The V and J ends lost 0 bases and 0 bases respectively, with 3 bases between them. The CDR3 DNA follows: TGCGCCAGCAGCTTGGAAGTGAACACTGAAGCTTTCTTT. Protein: CASSLEVNTEAFF.

V usage is TRBV3-1 (or the pseudogene TRBV3-2) and J usage is TRBJ1-1; no clear D. Germline V gives CDR1 LGHDT, CDR2 YNNKEL (reference sequence). Trimming pared 1 base from V and 1 base from J, leaving 1 base between. The CDR3 runs to 12 residues. CDR3 protein: CASSQGNTEAFF. The CDR3 nucleotides read TGTGCCAGCAGCCAAGGGAACACTGAAGCTTTCTTT.

This chain joins TRBV6-5 and TRBJ1-1; D may be TRBD1 (5 bases). CDR1 is MNHEY and CDR2 is SVGAGI in the germline V gene. The CDR3 contains 13 residues. CDR3 amino acids: CATKVGVNTEAFF. The CDR3 DNA sequence: TGTGCGACCAAGGTGGGGGTGAACACTGAAGCTTTCTTT.

The chain is built from TRBV2 and TRBJ1-4; D possibly corresponds to TRBD1 (5 bases). The CDR3 totals 15 residues. Trimming pared 2 bases from V and 8 bases from J, leaving 15 bases between. Germline V gene sequence: CDR1 SNHLY, CDR2 FYNNEI. The CDR3 nucleotides are TGTGCCAGCAGTGAACGCGGGACCGCGTACGAAAAACTGTTTTTT. Its protein product is CASSERGTAYEKLFF.

The chain has TRBV5-5 and TRBJ2-7; 12 bases fit TRBD2. This CDR3 is 18 amino acids long. Germline CDR1 and CDR2: SGHKS and YYEKEE (reference sequence). Trimming at V came to 5 bases and at J to 3 bases, leaving 15 bases not matched to a gene. CDR3 loop: CASRTIGTSGPLLYEQYF. In nucleotides, the CDR3 is TGTGCCAGCAGGACCATTGGGACTAGCGGGCCACTCCTCTACGAGCAGTACTTC. Variable domain in full (rest from reference TRBV5-5 and TRBJ2-7): DAGVTQSPTHLIKTRGQQVTLRCSPISGHKSVSWYQQVLGQGPQFIFQYYEKEERGRGNFPDRFSARQFPNYSSELNVNALLLGDSALYLCASRTIGTSGPLLYEQYFGPGTRLTVT.

This rearrangement joins TRBV18 to TRBJ1-1, with a tentative D call TRBD1 (5 bases). Germline CDR1 reads KGHSH; CDR2 reads LQKENI. The length of the CDR3 is 14 residues. The V gene lost 4 bases and the J gene lost 1 base, with 10 bases spanning the gap. For the CDR3, the DNA is TGTGCCAGCTCACTATTCGACAGGAACACTGAAGCTTTCTTT. Protein product: CASSLFDRNTEAFF.

Written as DNA, the CDR3 is TGTGCCACCCTAGACAGGACGGCAGTCTCTGGGGCCAACGTCCTGACTTTC. It yields the protein CATLDRTAVSGANVLTF. V gene TRBV28 combines with J gene TRBJ2-6; possibly TRBD1 for D (6 bases). The V gene's germline CDR1 is MDHEN and CDR2 SYDVKM. This CDR3 comprises 17 residues. Deletions cut 10 bases from V and 0 bases from J, with 19 bases between.

The chain has TRBV9 and TRBJ1-3, with D uncertain. The CDR3 length is 13 residues. V was trimmed by 3 bases and J by 0 bases, leaving 4 bases between them. The germline V gene encodes CDR1 SGDLS and CDR2 YYNGEE. This CDR3 is CASSGDSGNTIYF. As DNA, the CDR3 is TGTGCCAGCAGCGGCGACTCTGGAAACACCATATATTTT.